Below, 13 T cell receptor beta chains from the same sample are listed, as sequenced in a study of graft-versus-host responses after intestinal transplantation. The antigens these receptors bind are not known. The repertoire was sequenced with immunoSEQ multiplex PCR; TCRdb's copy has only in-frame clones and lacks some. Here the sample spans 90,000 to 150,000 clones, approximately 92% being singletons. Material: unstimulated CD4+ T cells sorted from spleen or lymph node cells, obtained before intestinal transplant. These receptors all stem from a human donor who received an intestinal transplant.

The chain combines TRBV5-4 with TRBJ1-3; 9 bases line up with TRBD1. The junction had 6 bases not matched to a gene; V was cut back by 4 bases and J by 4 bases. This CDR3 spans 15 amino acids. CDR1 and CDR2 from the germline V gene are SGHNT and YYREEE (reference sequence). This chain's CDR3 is CASSRTGGDGNTIYF. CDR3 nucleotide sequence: TGTGCCAGCAGCCGCACAGGGGGCGACGGAAACACCATATATTTT.

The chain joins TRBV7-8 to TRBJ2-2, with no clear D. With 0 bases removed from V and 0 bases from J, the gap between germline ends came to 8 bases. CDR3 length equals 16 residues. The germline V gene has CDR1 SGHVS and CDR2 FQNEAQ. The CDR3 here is CASSLARQTNTGELFF. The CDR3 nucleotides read TGTGCCAGCAGCTTAGCCCGGCAAACGAACACCGGGGAGCTGTTTTTT.

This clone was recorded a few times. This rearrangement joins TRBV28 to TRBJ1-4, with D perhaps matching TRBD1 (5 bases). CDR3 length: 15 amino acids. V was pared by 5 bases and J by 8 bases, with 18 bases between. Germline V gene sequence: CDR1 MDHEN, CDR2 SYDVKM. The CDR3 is CASSGPGLRGEKLFF. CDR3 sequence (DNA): TGTGCCAGCAGTGGCCCGGGGCTCAGAGGGGAAAAACTGTTTTTT.

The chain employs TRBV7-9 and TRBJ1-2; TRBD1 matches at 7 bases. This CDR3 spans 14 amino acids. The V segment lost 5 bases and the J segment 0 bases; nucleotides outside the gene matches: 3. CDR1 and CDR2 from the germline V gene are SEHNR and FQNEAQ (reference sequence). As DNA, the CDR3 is TGTGCCAGCAGCCACAGGGGACCTAACTATGGCTACACCTTC. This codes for CASSHRGPNYGYTF.

DNA of the CDR3: TGCGCCAGCAGCTTTTCAACGTACAATGAGCAGTTCTTC. Protein: CASSFSTYNEQFF. The rearrangement uses TRBV5-1 and TRBJ2-1; unclear D gene. CDR3 length: 13 amino acids. The germline gives CDR1 SGHRS, CDR2 YFSETQ. With 2 bases removed from V and 4 bases from J, the gap between germline ends came to 7 bases.

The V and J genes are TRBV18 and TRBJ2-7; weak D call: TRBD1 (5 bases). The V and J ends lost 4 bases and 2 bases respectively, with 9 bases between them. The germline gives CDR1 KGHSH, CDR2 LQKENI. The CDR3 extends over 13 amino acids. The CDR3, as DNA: TGTGCCAGCTCACTGCAAGGGGCCTACGAGCAGTACTTC. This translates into CASSLQGAYEQYF.

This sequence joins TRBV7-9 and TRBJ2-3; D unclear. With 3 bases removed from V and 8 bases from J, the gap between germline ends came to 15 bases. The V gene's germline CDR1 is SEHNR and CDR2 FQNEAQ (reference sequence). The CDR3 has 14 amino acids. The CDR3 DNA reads TGTGCCAGCAGCTTCCTCTTAGAGGTCGGTACGCAGTATTTT. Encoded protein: CASSFLLEVGTQYF.

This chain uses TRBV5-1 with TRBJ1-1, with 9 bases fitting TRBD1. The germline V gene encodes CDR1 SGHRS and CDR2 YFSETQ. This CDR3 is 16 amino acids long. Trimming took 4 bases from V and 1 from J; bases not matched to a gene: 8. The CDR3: CASSPRTGVANTEAFF. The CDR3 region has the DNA TGCGCCAGCAGCCCTCGGACAGGGGTCGCGAACACTGAAGCTTTCTTT. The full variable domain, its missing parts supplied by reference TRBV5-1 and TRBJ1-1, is KAGVTQTPRYLIKTRGQQVTLSCSPISGHRSVSWYQQTPGQGLQFLFEYFSETQRNKGNFPGRFSGRQFSNSRSEMNVSTLELGDSALYLCASSPRTGVANTEAFFGQGTRLTVV.

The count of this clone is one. DNA of the CDR3: TGTGCCAGCAGACTACAGGGGGCAATAGGCGGGGAGCTGTTTTTT. Residues: CASRLQGAIGGELFF. The chain combines TRBV6-5 with TRBJ2-2, with 9 bases lining up with TRBD1. This CDR3 is built from 15 residues. Germline CDR1 reads MNHEY; CDR2 reads SVGAGI. V shed 6 bases, J shed 7 bases, and the junction held 9 bases outside the gene matches.

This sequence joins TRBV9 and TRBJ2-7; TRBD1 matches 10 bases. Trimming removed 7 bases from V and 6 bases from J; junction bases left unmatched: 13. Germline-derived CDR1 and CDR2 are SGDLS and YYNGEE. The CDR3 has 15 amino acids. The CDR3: CASGREGQGTSEQYF. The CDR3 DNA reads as TGTGCCAGCGGACGGGAGGGACAGGGGACCAGCGAGCAGTACTTC.

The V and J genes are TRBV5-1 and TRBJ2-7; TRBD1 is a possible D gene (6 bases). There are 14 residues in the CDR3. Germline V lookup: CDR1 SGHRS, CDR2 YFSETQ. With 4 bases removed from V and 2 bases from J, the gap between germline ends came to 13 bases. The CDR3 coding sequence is TGCGCCAGCAGCATGACAGGTACCACCTACGAGCAGTACTTC. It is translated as CASSMTGTTYEQYF.

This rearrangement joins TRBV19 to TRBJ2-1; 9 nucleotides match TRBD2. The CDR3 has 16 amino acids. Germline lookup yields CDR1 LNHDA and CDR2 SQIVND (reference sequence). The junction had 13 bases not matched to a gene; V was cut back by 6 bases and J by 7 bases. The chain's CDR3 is CASSPWGSGRGNEQFF. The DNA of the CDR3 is TGTGCCAGTAGCCCCTGGGGTAGCGGGAGAGGGAATGAGCAGTTCTTC. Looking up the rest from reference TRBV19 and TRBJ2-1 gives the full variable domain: DGGITQSPKYLFRKEGQNVTLSCEQNLNHDAMYWYRQDPGQGLRLIYYSQIVNDFQKGDIAEGYSVSREKKESFPLTVTSAQKNPTAFYLCASSPWGSGRGNEQFFGPGTRLTVL.

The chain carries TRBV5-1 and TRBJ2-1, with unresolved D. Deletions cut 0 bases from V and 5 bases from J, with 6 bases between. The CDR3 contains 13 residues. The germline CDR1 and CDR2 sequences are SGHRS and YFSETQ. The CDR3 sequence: CASSLVRNNEQFF. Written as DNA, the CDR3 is TGCGCCAGCAGCTTGGTGCGTAACAATGAGCAGTTCTTC.